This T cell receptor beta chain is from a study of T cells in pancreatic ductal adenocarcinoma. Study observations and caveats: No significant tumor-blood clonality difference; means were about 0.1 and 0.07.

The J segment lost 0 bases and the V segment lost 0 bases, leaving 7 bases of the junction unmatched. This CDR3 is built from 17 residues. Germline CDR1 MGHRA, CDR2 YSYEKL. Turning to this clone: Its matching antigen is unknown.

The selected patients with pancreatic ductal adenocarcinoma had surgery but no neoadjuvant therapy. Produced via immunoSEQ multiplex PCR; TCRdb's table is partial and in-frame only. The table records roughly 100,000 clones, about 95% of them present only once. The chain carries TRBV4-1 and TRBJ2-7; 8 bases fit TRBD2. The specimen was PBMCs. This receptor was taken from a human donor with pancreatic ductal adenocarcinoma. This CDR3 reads CASSQDSRTSHSYEQYF. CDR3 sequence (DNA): TGCGCCAGCAGCCAAGATTCCAGGACTAGCCACTCCTACGAGCAGTACTTC.